A selection of T cell receptor beta chains follows, all from one sample in a study of T cells in localized non-small cell lung cancer. This table comes from immunoSEQ multiplex PCR, and its TCRdb copy is limited to in-frame clones, with some not included. The sample carries about 75,000 clones, around 84% recorded once. The material sequenced was peripheral blood, taken before any cancer treatment. Every receptor here comes from a female donor at least 60 years old with stage I lung adenocarcinoma. The CDR3 runs from the conserved cysteine through the conserved F or W. D genes are given only for firm matches.

>-|TRBV7-3
CASSLTRNRADTGELFF
>TRBD1|TRBV27
CASSITGTGGNTIYF
>TRBD2|TRBV7-2
CASRTRTSGGFNEQFF
>TRBD1|TRBV7-8
CASSLATGQGYGYTF
>-|TRBV5-1
CASSSMPGGSSGNTIYF
>-|TRBV19
CASSIPGAFGNQPQHF
>-|TRBV6-6
CASSTRGSTQYF
>-|TRBV5-6
CASSLGSVFNQPQHF
>TRBD2|TRBV19
CASKEGGPTGELFF
>TRBD1|TRBV6-5
CASSPGGNEQYF
>-|TRBV18
CASSLYSGRNNQPQHF
>-|TRBV20-1
CSARLVETQYF
>-|TRBV5-8
CASSLSSYEQYF
>TRBD1|TRBV6-5
CASSSDRGGLNTQYF
>-|TRBV9
CASSPTGTLSYEQFF
>TRBD2|TRBV6-5
CASSNGLAYEQYF
>TRBD1|TRBV7-2
CASSLDRGTYNEQFF
>-|TRBV5-1
CASSLAGAGTGELFF
>-|TRBV30
CAWSAGYGYTF
>-|TRBV19
CASSAQVKETQYF
>-|TRBV9
CASSVEQTNTGELFF
>TRBD1|TRBV4-2
CASSQEPDRAYEQYF
>-|TRBV27
CASSLQGRVNEKLFF
>-|TRBV29-1
CSVYGTLNTEAFF
>-|TRBV4-3
CASSQATGQGAKNIQYF
>-|TRBV30
CAWRSWAVNTEAFF
>-|TRBV10-2
CASSSTTEYGYTF
>TRBD1|TRBV5-6
CASRQGVYEQYF
>-|TRBV5-4
CASSLPPGVGNSPLHF
>-|TRBV30
CACWQQGNTEAFF
>-|TRBV7-7
CASSLQGDRETQYF
>TRBD2|TRBV5-5
CASSLGTSGAGETQYF
>TRBD1|TRBV28
CASSLWSGTGGGEQYF
>TRBD2|TRBV4-2
CASTLKDGREGYEQYF
>TRBD2|TRBV5-1
CASSLSIRAGGNQETQYF
>-|TRBV4-3
CASSQDPRGLGNTIYF
>TRBD1|TRBV6-1
CASSVRIFGTGENYGYTF